The 14 T cell receptor beta chains presented below share a single source sample, sequenced in a study of blood T cell repertoires in COVID-19. The protocol was immunoSEQ multiplex PCR, while the TCRdb copy is restricted to in-frame clones and leaves out a portion. The data contain fewer than 130,000 clones, 65% to 90% of them seen just once; the ten biggest clones take up 15% to 20%. The sequenced material came from peripheral blood. These receptors were taken from a woman aged 55-75 years with acute or convalescent COVID-19.

This clone has only one observation. The chain links TRBV3-1 (or the pseudogene TRBV3-2) to TRBJ1-4; TRBD1 is a possible D gene (6 bases). The CDR3 is 16 amino acids. CDR1 is LGHDT, CDR2 YNNKEL, per germline (reference sequence). Trimming pared 3 bases from V and 0 bases from J, leaving 11 bases between. Here the CDR3 DNA reads TGTGCCAGCAGCCAGCTACAGGGAGCAACTAATGAAAAACTGTTTTTT. Encoded protein: CASSQLQGATNEKLFF.

J is TRBJ2-2 and V is TRBV7-3; D is possibly TRBD1 (6 bases). CDR1 is SGHTA and CDR2 is FQGTGA in the germline V gene. CDR3 length: 14 amino acids. V was pared by 2 bases and J by 4 bases, with 8 bases between. This chain's CDR3 is CASSLQGFTGELFF. The CDR3, as DNA: TGTGCCAGCAGCTTACAGGGGTTCACCGGGGAGCTGTTTTTT.

The V gene is TRBV23-1, the J gene TRBJ1-1, with a possible D match to TRBD1 (5 bases). TRBV23-1 is known as an ORF, though its function is uncertain. V lost 3 bases and J 0 bases, leaving 17 bases between the germline ends. The CDR3 is 17 amino acids. The CDR3 DNA reads TGCGCCAGCAGTCACCTCGAAGGCTGGGGCATGAACACTGAAGCTTTCTTT. Encoded protein: CASSHLEGWGMNTEAFF.

This clone turned up a few times. The J gene is TRBJ2-7, the V gene TRBV18, with 12 bases that match TRBD1. Trimming at V came to 6 bases and at J to 6 bases, leaving 6 bases not matched to a gene. The germline CDR1 and CDR2 sequences are KGHSH and LQKENI. This CDR3 region has 14 residues. The CDR3: CASSGTGGVGEQYF. Written as DNA, the CDR3 is TGTGCCAGCTCTGGGACAGGGGGCGTCGGCGAGCAGTACTTC. Complete variable domain (other parts from reference TRBV18 and TRBJ2-7): NAGVMQNPRHLVRRRGQEARLRCSPMKGHSHVYWYRQLPEEGLKFMVYLQKENIIDESGMPKERFSAEFPKEGPSILRIQQVVRGDSAAYFCASSGTGGVGEQYFGPGTRLTVT.

The chain couples TRBV19 to TRBJ2-2; tentatively, D is TRBD1 (6 bases). With 5 bases removed from V and 5 bases from J, the gap between germline ends came to 9 bases. The CDR3 is 13 residues long. Germline assignment: CDR1 LNHDA and CDR2 SQIVND (reference sequence). The CDR3, as DNA: TGTGCCAGTAGTGCCCAGGGGACCGGGGAGCTGTTTTTT. Its protein is CASSAQGTGELFF.

This clone has only one observation. V gene TRBV7-6 combines with J gene TRBJ1-1; D ambiguous. CDR1 is SGHVS, CDR2 FNYEAQ, per germline. This CDR3 contains 13 residues. The ends were cut back, 4 bases at V and 1 base at J, with 7 bases in the middle. CDR3 protein: CASSSGENTEAFF. The CDR3 DNA reads TGTGCCAGCAGCTCCGGGGAGAACACTGAAGCTTTCTTT.

The rearrangement joins TRBV11-3 to TRBJ2-5, with a weak D call TRBD1 (6 bases). V lost 3 bases and J lost 5, with 19 bases in between. Germline V gene data show CDR1 as SGHNT and CDR2 as YENEEA. This CDR3 is built from 16 residues. CDR3 nucleotides: TGTGCCAGCAGCTTTCCACTCTTGAACAGGGACGAGACCCAGTACTTC. As protein: CASSFPLLNRDETQYF.

Comment on this clone: The conserved phenylalanine or tryptophan normally closing the CDR3 is absent here, so this likely arose from a read error. The DNA is left out, because the CDR3 cannot be placed on it with certainty; the CDR3 is given as TCRdb lists it. This chain connects TRBV2 to TRBJ2-6; the DNA was not compared with TRBD1, the D call given in the table. The CDR3 has 12 amino acids, counting both end residues. The V gene's germline CDR1 is SNHLY and CDR2 FYNNEI. The CDR3 region is CASSVFVGTGRV.

The CDR3 DNA reads as TGTGCCAGCAGCCAAGACAACGGGGGAACCGGTGTGGATACGCAGTATTTT. It codes for CASSQDNGGTGVDTQYF. The chain combines TRBV3-1 (or the pseudogene TRBV3-2) with TRBJ2-3; D might be TRBD2 (6 bases). The germline V gene encodes CDR1 LGHDT and CDR2 YNNKEL (reference sequence). The germline V and J ends were trimmed by 0 bases and 6 bases, with 19 bases remaining between them. The CDR3 contains 17 residues.

This clone occurred a few times. This rearrangement joins TRBV5-4 to TRBJ1-6; TRBD1 aligns across 9 bases. V was clipped by 4 bases and J by 4 bases; unmatched bases: 6. Germline V gene lookup returns CDR1 SGHNT and CDR2 YYREEE (reference sequence). This CDR3 contains 16 residues. CDR3 coding DNA: TGTGCCAGCAGCGTAACCGGGACAGGGTATAATTCACCCCTCCACTTT. Encoded protein: CASSVTGTGYNSPLHF.

This clone was seen once. The V call is TRBV2, the J call TRBJ2-3; possibly TRBD1 for D (6 bases). Germline CDR1 reads SNHLY; CDR2 reads FYNNEI. The ends were cut back, 8 bases at V and 1 base at J, with 19 bases in the middle. The CDR3 sequence is 16 residues long. CDR3 coding DNA: TGTGCCAGCTCGACGAGCAGGGGCAAAGGCACAGATACGCAGTATTTT. It yields the protein CASSTSRGKGTDTQYF.

This chain uses TRBV5-4 with TRBJ2-5, with 9 nucleotides matching TRBD2. Germline CDR1 and CDR2: SGHNT and YYREEE (reference sequence). The CDR3 consists of 16 residues. The trim removed 0 bases at V and 1 base at J, leaving 4 bases unmatched. The CDR3 nucleotides are TGTGCCAGCAGCTTGGGCGGGGGGGCCCCCCAAGAGACCCAGTACTTC. Protein: CASSLGGGAPQETQYF.

The sample holds a few counts of this clone. The chain is built from TRBV7-2 and TRBJ1-6; tentatively, D is TRBD1 (5 bases). The germline CDR1 and CDR2 sequences are SGHTA and FQGNSA. The CDR3 consists of 15 residues. V shed 1 base and J shed 9 bases, with 13 bases lying between them. The CDR3 reads CASSLESGSRSPLHF. CDR3 bases: TGTGCCAGCAGCTTAGAATCAGGGTCCCGTTCACCCCTCCACTTT.

The chain is built from TRBV6-2 or TRBV6-3 and TRBJ1-2; TRBD1 agrees at 8 bases. The V gene's germline CDR1 is MNHEY and CDR2 SVGEGT. The CDR3 length is 14 residues. Germline trimming cut 4 bases from V and 8 bases from J; bases unmatched to any gene: 9. In nucleotides, the CDR3 is TGTGCCAGCAGTTTCTCCGACAGGGGAAGGGGCTACACCTTC. It codes for CASSFSDRGRGYTF.